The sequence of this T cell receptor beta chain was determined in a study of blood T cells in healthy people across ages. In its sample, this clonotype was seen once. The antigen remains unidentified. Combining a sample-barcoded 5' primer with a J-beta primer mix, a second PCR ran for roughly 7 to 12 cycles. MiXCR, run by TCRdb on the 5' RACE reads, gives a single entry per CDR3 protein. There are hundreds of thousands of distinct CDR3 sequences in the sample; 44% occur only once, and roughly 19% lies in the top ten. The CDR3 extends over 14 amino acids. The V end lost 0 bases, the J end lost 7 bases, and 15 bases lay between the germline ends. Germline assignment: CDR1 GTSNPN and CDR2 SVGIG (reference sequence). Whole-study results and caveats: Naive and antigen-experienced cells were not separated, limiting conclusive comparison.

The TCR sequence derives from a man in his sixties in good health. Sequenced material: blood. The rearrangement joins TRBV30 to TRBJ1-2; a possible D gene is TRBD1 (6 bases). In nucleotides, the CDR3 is TGTGCCTGGAGTGTACAGGGAATTCGGATTGGCTACACCTTC. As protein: CAWSVQGIRIGYTF.